This TCR beta chain was documented in a study of tissue T cells after allogeneic stem cell transplantation (dated by TCRdb to between 2021 and 2024). Looking at the study overall: Every GVHD patient received a graft from a donor; several grafts were unmodified and three were CD34-selected to deplete T cells. If a tissue had multiple samples, a pathologist reviewed H&E sections so that samples with histologically apparent lymphocytes got priority for sequencing. The study profiled TCR beta repertoires in many tissues obtained from research autopsies of patients with and without GVHD, and also in mouse models of GVHD. On the human side, the study was prospective and observational, with no blinding or randomization. The research as a whole found: The study did not determine which tissue TCRs were alloreactive or antigen-specific, and some clones might have been persisting host cells. The patient cohort was small and clinically heterogeneous, and sampling depth was acknowledged as a limitation. Not many T cell clones showed up in more than one patient, yet clustering based on motifs uncovered repertoire signatures that were shared across patients in a tissue-specific way. In both patients and mice, only a limited portion of the TCR repertoire detected in tissues was captured by blood and spleen T cells. Within patients, how anatomically similar tissues were was a major factor shaping TCR repertoire composition, regardless of disease or transplant status.

The CDR3 has 14 amino acids, counting the end cysteine and phenylalanine. The retained sequence is limited to the CDR3, 42 bases, with the frame set at the first base. Trimming removed 4 bases from V and 1 base from J, leaving 11 bases between the germline ends. CDR1 is given as SNHLY and CDR2 as FYNNEI, both from the germline V gene. The sample's time point label, in plain terms: human tissue collected at research (rapid) autopsy. More than 5 adult allo-HCT recipients with steroid-refractory GVHD were prospectively enrolled in a research-autopsy study over a roughly three-year period. Gastrointestinal GVHD was present in all GVHD patients, several lines of GVHD-directed therapy were administered to all GVHD patients, and skin involvement was additionally present in five or six GVHD patients. After a median post-mortem interval of approximately nine hours, the autopsy tissues collected included GI sites spanning esophagus to rectum, along with liver, skin and lymphoid organs including spleen. Each autopsy specimen was cut in two, with one portion flash-frozen in liquid nitrogen and the remainder formalin-fixed, and the outer muscle layers of GI specimens were removed. To extract genomic DNA from frozen tissues, either the Mag-Bind Blood & Tissue DNA HDQ 96 Kit on a Chemagic 360 or the DNeasy Blood & Tissue Kit was used. Because of concern about red blood cell contamination, extracted DNA was further purified using the Genomic DNA Clean & Concentrator-25 kit.

A note on this clone: Its antigen is currently not known. Nothing much larger sits one base from this clone, and base qualities are not available.

Receptors were amplified or captured by the immunoSEQ multiplex PCR assay. Adaptive Biotechnologies performed TCRbeta CDR3 sequencing at survey depth and reported CDR3 sequences, V/J genes, productive frequency, and template counts. Amplification of TCR beta CDR3 regions started from genomic DNA instead of RNA. In the authors' own workflow: Jensen-Shannon divergence served to quantify pairwise repertoire overlap between tissues, with 0 meaning identical and 1 meaning complete divergence. Tissues were grouped by single-linkage agglomerative hierarchical clustering of pairwise JSD values, and the clustering results were shown as dendrograms. GLIPH2 was run on all patient samples with simulation_depth 1000, kmer_min_depth 3 and cdr3_length_cutoff 8, and groups with more than two unique CDR3s were retained. A standardized tissue-overlap score was calculated by extrapolating Jaccard GLIPH-group overlap across patients to a standard repertoire size of 1000 clones. Linear mixed-effect models, with tissue as a fixed effect and individual as a random effect, were used to test how diversity related to clinical or experimental variables. TCRdb re-hosts the immuneACCESS table, in-frame sequences only. Its copies lack some clones; in the studies checked, an unresolved V gene accounts for under half of them, and the cause for the rest is not known. Clone size and the V and J calls come from that table; the DNA yielded D and trimming. Present in this sample are fewer than 5,000 clones, almost 70% of which were seen just once. Less than 30% of the sample is held by the ten biggest clonotypes.

The sample consisted of duodenal tissue, taken at autopsy. This clonotype originated in a female patient aged 18 to 55 with steroid-refractory graft-versus-host disease after an allogeneic stem cell transplant. Following transplantation, T cells from the graft donor may be among those present. The V and J segments used are TRBV2 and TRBJ2-7; D gene: possibly TRBD1, on 5 matching bases. The sequence in DNA is TGTGCCAGCAGTGTTGTTGCAGGGTCCTACGAGCAGTACTTC. Translated, it reads CASSVVAGSYEQYF.